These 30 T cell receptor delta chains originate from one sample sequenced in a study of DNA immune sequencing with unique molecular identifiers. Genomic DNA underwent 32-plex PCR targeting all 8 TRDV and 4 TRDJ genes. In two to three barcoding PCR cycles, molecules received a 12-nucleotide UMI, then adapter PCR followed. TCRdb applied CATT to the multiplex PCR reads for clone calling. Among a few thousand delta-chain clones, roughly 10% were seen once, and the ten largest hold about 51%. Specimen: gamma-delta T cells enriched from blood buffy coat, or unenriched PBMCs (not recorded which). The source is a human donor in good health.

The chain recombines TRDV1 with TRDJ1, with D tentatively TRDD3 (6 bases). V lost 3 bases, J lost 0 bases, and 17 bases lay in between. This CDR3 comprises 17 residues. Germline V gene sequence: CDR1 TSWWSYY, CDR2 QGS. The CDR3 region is CALGDQFPGMYTDKLIF. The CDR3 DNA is TGTGCTCTTGGGGACCAATTCCCGGGGATGTACACCGATAAACTCATCTTT.

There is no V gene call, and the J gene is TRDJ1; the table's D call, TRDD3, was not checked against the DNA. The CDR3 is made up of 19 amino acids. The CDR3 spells CALLLPSTGGPADTDKLIF. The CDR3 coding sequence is TGTGCTCTCCTCCTTCCTAGTACTGGGGGACCCGCGGACACCGATAAACTCATCTTT.

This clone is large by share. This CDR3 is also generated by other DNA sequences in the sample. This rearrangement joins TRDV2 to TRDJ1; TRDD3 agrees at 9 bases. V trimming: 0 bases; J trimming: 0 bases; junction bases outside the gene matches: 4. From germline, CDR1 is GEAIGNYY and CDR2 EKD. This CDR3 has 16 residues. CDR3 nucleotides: TGTGCCTGTGACACCCTTACTGGGGGAGACACCGATAAACTCATCTTT. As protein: CACDTLTGGDTDKLIF.

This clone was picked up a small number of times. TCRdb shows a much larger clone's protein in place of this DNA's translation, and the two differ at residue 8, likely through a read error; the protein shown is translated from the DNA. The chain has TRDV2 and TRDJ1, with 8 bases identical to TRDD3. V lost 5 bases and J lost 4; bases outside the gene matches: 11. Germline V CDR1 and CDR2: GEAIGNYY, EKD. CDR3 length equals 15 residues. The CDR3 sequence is CACAQLGARDDKLIF. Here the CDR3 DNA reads TGTGCCTGTGCCCAACTGGGGGCTAGGGACGATAAACTCATCTTT.

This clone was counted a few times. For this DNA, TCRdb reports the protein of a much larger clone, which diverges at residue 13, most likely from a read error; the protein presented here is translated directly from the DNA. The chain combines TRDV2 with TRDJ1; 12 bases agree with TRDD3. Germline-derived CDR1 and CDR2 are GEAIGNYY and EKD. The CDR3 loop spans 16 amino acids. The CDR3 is CACDKLGDTQADELIF. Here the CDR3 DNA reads TGTGCCTGTGACAAGCTGGGGGATACGCAGGCCGATGAACTCATCTTT.

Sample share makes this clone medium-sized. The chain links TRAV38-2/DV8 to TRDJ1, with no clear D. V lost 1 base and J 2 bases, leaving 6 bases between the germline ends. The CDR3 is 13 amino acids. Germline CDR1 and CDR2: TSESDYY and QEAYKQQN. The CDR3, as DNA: TGTGCTTATAGGAGCCACACAACCGATAAACTCATCTTT. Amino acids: CAYRSHTTDKLIF.

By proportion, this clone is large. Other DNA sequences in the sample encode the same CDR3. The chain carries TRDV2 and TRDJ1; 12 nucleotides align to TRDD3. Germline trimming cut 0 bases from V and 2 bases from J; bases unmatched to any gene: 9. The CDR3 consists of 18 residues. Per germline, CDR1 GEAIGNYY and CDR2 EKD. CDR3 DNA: TGTGCCTGTGACACCGTAAAACTGGGGGATACTGGGACCGATAAACTCATCTTT. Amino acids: CACDTVKLGDTGTDKLIF.

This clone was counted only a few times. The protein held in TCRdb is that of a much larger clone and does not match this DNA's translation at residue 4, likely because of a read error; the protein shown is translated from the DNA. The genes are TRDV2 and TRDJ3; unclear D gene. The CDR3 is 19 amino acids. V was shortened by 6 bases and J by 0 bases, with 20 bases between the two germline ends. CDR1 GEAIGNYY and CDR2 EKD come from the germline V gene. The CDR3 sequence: CACYQIKEEPSWDTRQMFF. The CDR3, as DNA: TGTGCCTGTTACCAAATCAAGGAGGAGCCCTCCTGGGACACCCGACAGATGTTTTTC.

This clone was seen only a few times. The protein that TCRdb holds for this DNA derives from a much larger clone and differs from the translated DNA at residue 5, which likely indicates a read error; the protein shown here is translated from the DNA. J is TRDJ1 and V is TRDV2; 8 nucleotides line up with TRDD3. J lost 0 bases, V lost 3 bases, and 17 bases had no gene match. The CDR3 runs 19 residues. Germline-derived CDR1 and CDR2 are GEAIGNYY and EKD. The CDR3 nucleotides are TGTGCCTGTGACGCCGTGGGGGATTATAAAAGGAACTACACCGATAAACTCATCTTT. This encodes CACDAVGDYKRNYTDKLIF.

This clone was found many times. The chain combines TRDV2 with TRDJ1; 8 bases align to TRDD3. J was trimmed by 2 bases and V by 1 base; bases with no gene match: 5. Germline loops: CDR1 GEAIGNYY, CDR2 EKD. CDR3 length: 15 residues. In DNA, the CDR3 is TGTGCCTGTGACACTCTGGGGGAACTGACCGATAAACTCATCTTT. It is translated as CACDTLGELTDKLIF.

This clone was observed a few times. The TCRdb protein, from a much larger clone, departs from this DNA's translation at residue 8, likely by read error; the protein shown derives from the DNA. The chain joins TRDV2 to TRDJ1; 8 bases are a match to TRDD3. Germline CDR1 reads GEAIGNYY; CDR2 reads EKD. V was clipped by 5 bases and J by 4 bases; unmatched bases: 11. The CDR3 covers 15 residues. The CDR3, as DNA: TGTGCCTGTGCCCAACTGGGGGGTAGGGACGATAAACTCATCTTT. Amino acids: CACAQLGGRDDKLIF.

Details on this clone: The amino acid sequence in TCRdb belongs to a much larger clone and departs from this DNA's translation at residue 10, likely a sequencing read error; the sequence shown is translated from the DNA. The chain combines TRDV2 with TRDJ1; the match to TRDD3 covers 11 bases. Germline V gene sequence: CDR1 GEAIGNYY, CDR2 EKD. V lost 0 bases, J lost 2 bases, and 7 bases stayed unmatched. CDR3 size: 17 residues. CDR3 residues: CACDTVGGYVGTDKLIF. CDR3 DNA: TGTGCCTGTGACACCGTTGGGGGATACGTTGGGACCGATAAACTCATCTTT.

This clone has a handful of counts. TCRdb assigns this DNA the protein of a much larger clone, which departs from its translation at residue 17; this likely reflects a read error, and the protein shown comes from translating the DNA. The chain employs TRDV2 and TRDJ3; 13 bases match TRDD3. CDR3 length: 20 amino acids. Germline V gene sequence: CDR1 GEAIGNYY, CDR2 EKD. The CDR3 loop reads CACDKVLGDTRSWDTRHMFF. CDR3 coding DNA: TGTGCCTGTGACAAAGTACTGGGGGATACGCGCTCCTGGGACACCCGACACATGTTTTTC.

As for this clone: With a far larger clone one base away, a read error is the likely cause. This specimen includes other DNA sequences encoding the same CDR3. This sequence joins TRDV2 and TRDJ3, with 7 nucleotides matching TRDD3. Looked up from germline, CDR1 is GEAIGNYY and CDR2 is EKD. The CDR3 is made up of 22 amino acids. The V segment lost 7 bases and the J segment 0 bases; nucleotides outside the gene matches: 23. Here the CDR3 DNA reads TGTGCCTGCGACCCAACCGGGGTTGGGGGACCCGAGAGCTCCTGGGACACCCGACAGATGTTTTTC. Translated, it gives CACDPTGVGGPESSWDTRQMFF.

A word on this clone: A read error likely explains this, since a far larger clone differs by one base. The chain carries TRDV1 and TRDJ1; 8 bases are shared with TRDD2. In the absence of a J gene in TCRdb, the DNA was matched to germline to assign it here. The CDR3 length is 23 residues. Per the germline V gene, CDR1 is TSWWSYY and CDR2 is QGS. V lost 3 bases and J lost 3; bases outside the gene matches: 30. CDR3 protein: CALGDLPRTSYVRGGTYADKLIF. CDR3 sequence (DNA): TGTGCTCTTGGGGACCTACCAAGGACTTCCTACGTCCGGGGGGGGACGTACGCCGATAAACTCATCTTT.

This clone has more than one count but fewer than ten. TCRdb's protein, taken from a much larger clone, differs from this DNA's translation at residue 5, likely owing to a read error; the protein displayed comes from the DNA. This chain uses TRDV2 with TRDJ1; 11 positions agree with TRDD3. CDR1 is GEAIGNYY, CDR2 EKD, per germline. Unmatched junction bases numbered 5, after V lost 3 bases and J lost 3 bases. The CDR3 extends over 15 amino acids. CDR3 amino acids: CACDLLGDKSDKLIF. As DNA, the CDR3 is TGTGCCTGTGACCTACTGGGGGATAAATCCGATAAACTCATCTTT.

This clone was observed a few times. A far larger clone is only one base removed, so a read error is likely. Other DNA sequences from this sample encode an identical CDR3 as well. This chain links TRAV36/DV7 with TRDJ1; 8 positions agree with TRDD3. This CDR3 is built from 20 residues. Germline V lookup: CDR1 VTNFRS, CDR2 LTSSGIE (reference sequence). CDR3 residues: CAVEAYYVLGAPRATDKLIF. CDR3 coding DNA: TGCGCTGTGGAGGCATACTACGTACTGGGGGCCCCAAGGGCCACCGATAAACTCATCTTT.

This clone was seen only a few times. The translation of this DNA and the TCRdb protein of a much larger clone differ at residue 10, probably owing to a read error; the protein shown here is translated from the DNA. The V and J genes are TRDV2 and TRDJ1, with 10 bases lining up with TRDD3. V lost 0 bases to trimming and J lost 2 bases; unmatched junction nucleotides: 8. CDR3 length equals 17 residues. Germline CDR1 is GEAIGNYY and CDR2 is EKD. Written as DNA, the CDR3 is TGTGCCTGTGACACCGTTGGGGGATACACTGGGACCGATAAACTCATCTTT. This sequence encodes CACDTVGGYTGTDKLIF.

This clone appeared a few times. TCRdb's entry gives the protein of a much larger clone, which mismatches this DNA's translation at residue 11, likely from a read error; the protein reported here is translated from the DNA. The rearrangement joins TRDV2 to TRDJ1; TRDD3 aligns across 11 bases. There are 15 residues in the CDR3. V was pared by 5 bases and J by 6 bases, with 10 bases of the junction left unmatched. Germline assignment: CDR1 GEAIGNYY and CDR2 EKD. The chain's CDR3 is CACAQLGDRDYKLIF. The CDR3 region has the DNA TGTGCCTGTGCCCAACTGGGGGATAGGGACTATAAACTCATCTTT.

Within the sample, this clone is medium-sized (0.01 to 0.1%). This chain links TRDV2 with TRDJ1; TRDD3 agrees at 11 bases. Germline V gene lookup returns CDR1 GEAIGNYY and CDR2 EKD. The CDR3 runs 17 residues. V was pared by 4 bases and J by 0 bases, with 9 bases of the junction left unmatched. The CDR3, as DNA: TGTGCCTGTGAGAAACTGGGGGATAGGGAGTACACCGATAAACTCATCTTT. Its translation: CACEKLGDREYTDKLIF.

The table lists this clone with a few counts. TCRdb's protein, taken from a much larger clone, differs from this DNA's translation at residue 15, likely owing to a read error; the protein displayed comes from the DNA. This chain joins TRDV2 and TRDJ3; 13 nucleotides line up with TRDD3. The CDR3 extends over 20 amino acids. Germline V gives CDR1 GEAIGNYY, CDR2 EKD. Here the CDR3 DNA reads TGTGCCTGTGAACCGTACTGGGGGATACGGGGCTCCTGGGACTCCCGACAGATGTTTTTC. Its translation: CACEPYWGIRGSWDSRQMFF.

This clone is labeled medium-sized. The CDR3 here is CACDVLGDTTDKLIF. The CDR3, as DNA: TGTGCCTGTGACGTACTGGGGGATACGACCGATAAACTCATCTTT. The chain joins TRDV2 to TRDJ1; 13 nucleotides align to TRDD3. The CDR3 has 15 residues. V dropped 3 bases and J dropped 2; count of bases not matched to a gene: 2. In germline, CDR1 is GEAIGNYY, CDR2 EKD.

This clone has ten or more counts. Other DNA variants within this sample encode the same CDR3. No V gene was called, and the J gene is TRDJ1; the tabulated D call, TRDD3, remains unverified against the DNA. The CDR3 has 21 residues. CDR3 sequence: CACDKGDLGDTPGGYTDKLIF. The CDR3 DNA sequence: TGTGCCTGTGACAAAGGGGATCTGGGGGATACGCCGGGGGGGTACACCGATAAACTCATCTTT.

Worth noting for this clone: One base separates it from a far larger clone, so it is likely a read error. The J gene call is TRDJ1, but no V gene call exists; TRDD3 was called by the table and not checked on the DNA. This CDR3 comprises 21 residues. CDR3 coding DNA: TGTGCCTGTGACACTCATCTTTCCCATTATACTGGCAGCCCGTACACCGATAAACTCATCTTT. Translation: CACDTHLSHYTGSPYTDKLIF.

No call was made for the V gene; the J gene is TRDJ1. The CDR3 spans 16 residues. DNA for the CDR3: TGTGCTCTTGGGACCGTAGCCCTAAGGGACTGGCATAAACTCATCTTT. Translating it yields CALGTVALRDWHKLIF.

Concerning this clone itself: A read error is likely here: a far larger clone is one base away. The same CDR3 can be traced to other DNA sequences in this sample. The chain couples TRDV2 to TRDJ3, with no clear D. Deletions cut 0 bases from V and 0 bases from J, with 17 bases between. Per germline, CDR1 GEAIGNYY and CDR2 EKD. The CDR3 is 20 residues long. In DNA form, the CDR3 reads TGTGCCTGTGACACCTTGGGAACCACGAACGGCTCCTGGGACACCCGACAGATGTTTTTC. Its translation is CACDTLGTTNGSWDTRQMFF.

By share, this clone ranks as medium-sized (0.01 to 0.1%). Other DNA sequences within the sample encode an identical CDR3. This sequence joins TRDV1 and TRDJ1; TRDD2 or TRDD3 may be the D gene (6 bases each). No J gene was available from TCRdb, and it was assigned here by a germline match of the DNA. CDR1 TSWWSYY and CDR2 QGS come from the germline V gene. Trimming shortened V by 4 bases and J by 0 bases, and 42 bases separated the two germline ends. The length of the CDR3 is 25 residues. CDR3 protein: CALGGPTVLSGFRGDYCGYTDKLIF. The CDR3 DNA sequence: TGTGCTCTTGGGGGTCCTACGGTACTCAGCGGATTCAGGGGGGACTATTGCGGGTACACCGATAAACTCATCTTT.

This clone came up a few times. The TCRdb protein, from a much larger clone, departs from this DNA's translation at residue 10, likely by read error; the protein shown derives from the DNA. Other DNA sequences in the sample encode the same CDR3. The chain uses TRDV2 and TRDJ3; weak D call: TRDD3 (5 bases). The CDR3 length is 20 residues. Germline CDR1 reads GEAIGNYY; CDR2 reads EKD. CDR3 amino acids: CACDTLGTTSGSWDTRQMFF. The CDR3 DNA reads TGTGCCTGTGACACCTTGGGGACCACGAGCGGCTCCTGGGACACCCGGCAGATGTTTTTC.

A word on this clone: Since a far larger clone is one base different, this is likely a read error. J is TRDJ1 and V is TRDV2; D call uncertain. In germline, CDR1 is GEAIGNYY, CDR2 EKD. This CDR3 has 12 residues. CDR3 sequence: CACDTGTDRLIF. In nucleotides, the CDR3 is TGTGCCTGTGACACTGGGACCGATAGACTCATCTTT.

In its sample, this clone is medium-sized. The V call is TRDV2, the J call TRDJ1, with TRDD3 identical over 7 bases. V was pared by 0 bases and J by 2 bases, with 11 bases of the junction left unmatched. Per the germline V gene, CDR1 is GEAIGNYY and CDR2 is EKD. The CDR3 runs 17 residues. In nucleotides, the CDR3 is TGTGCCTGTGACACCGTGGGGGAGAAGCCCGGGACCGATAAACTCATCTTT. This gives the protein CACDTVGEKPGTDKLIF.